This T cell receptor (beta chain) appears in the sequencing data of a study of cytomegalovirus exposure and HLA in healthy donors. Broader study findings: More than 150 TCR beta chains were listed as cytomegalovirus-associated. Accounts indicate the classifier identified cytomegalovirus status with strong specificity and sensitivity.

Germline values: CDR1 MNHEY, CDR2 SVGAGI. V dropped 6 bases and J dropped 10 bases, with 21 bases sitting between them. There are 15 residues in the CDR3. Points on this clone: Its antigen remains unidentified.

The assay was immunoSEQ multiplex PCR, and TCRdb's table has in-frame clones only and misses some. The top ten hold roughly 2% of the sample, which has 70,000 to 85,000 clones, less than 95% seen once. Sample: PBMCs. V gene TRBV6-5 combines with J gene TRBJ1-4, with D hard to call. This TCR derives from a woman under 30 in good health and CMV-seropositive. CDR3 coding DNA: TGTGCCAGCAGCCCAGGCTCAGGAACGATGCGAAAACTGTTTTTT. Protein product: CASSPGSGTMRKLFF.